The 2 T cell receptor beta chains presented below share a single source sample, sequenced in a study of T cells in Graves' hyperthyroidism and ophthalmopathy. Researchers amplified the TCR beta CDR3 regions from RNA transcripts. HTBI primers were the set used in a first-round RT-PCR of the TCR CDR3. TCRdb re-called the multiplex PCR reads through MiXCR, storing one row per CDR3 protein. The sample lists about 590,000 distinct CDR3 sequences, 15% to 18% seen once, with around 6.6% in the top ten. Sequenced: blood. These receptors all come from a woman aged 25-40 years with Graves' hyperthyroidism.

This clonotype has ten or more counts. The chain uses TRBV2 and TRBJ1-2, with 9 nucleotides matching TRBD1. The V gene end was trimmed by 5 bases and the J gene end by 4 bases; junction bases not matched to a gene: 11. The CDR3 runs 16 residues. Germline V gene sequence: CDR1 SNHLY, CDR2 FYNNEI. The CDR3 DNA reads TGTGCCAGCAGTCGTGGGACAGGGAGGTCGGGCTATGGCTACACCTTC. Translation gives CASSRGTGRSGYGYTF.

This clonotype was observed at least ten times. CDR3 region: CASSPKYEGYEQYF. The DNA for the CDR3 is TGTGCCAGCTCACCTAAGTACGAGGGATACGAGCAGTACTTC. This chain links TRBV18 with TRBJ2-7; D is perhaps TRBD2 (5 bases). Germline values: CDR1 KGHSH, CDR2 LQKENI. The V gene lost 3 bases and the J gene lost 4 bases, with 13 bases spanning the gap. The CDR3 totals 14 residues.